This TCR beta chain was sequenced during a study of monozygotic twins with inflammatory bowel disease. The authors ran two nested PCRs of 16 and 9 cycles on TCRalpha and TCRbeta cDNA. TCRdb reanalyzed the 5' RACE reads, giving one entry per CDR3 protein sequence and no DNA. The repertoire table contains some 200,000 distinct CDR3 sequences. The blood volume drawn from each donor was more than 2 ml. Regarding this clonotype: What it binds is not known.

General observations from the study: Patient repertoires may carry noise from differing immunosuppressive treatments. Healthy twins shared more clonotypes with others than IBD patients, most markedly active ones.

CDR1 PRHDT and CDR2 FYEKMQ come from the germline V gene (reference sequence). The CDR3 loop spans 16 amino acids. The chain couples TRBV13 to TRBJ2-3; TCRdb reports TRBD2, a call that lacks DNA to check it against. The TCR sequence derives from a human donor with ulcerative colitis or Crohn's disease, or a healthy co-twin of an affected twin (not recorded which). The sequencing input was blood. CDR3 loop: CAGSGSSGIFTDTQYF.